The source of this T cell receptor (beta chain) is a study of metastatic and nonmetastatic thyroid tumors. Study results and limitations: Significantly greater TCR beta diversity was reportedly found in malignant thyroid tumors than in benign nodules (in blood and tumor).

Not a single patient had been given any form of treatment at any point before undergoing thyroid surgery. Germline V gene lookup returns CDR1 SGHTA and CDR2 FQGTGA. The CDR3 consists of 14 residues. About this clone itself: Antigen: not known. The junction departs from the called germline gene at one end, perhaps through a read error.

TCRdb re-clonotyped the PCR reads via MiXCR. The sample has some 28,000 clones; less than 25% are singletons. The chain uses TRBV7-3 and TRBJ2-3; 8 bases are a match to TRBD2. The receptor was derived from a female donor with papillary thyroid cancer or a benign thyroid nodule (not recorded which). Some clones in this sample may be carry-over from other donors' samples. Input material: blood. The CDR3 DNA follows: TGTGACAGCAGTACTAGCGGAGTAGGGGATACGCAGTATTTT. This translates into CDSSTSGVGDTQYF. Using reference TRBV7-3 and TRBJ2-3 for the parts outside the CDR3, the full variable domain is GAGVSQTPSNKVTEKGKYVELRCDPISGHTALYWYRQSLGQGPEFLIYFQGTGAADDSGLPNDRFFAVRPEGSVSTLKIQRTERGDSAVYLCDSSTSGVGDTQYFGPGTRLTVL.